A single sample is the source of the 9 T cell receptor beta chains below, sequenced in a study of shared clonotypes between healthy human individuals. Assay used: immunoSEQ multiplex PCR; TCRdb lists only in-frame clones, some missing. The sample has 1,400,000 or so clones; approximately 98.5% are singletons. Specimen: naive CD4+ T cells sorted from blood. The subset was: CD45RA+ positively selected. These receptors all stem from a young man in good health.

The chain carries TRBV5-1 and TRBJ2-7; D gene unclear. With 5 bases removed from V and 2 bases from J, the gap between germline ends came to 17 bases. CDR3 length: 15 residues. The germline V gene has CDR1 SGHRS and CDR2 YFSETQ. CDR3 sequence: CASSQGGSKAYEQYF. Here the CDR3 DNA reads TGCGCCAGCAGTCAAGGTGGCTCCAAGGCCTACGAGCAGTACTTC.

The rearrangement uses TRBV5-1 and TRBJ1-2; TRBD1 matches 10 bases. Germline CDR1 is SGHRS and CDR2 is YFSETQ. V trimming: 1 base; J trimming: 7 bases; junction bases outside the gene matches: 7. This CDR3 contains 15 residues. The CDR3 sequence: CASSLTRQGAGGYTF. CDR3 DNA sequence: TGCGCCAGCAGCTTGACCCGACAGGGGGCCGGTGGCTACACCTTC.

The chain uses TRBV5-1 and TRBJ2-1; a weak D match, TRBD2 (5 bases). V lost 4 bases, J lost 2 bases, and 13 bases lay in between. Per the germline V gene, CDR1 is SGHRS and CDR2 is YFSETQ. The CDR3 is made up of 15 amino acids. The CDR3: CASSPGAVTYNEQFF. CDR3 bases: TGCGCCAGCAGCCCAGGAGCGGTCACCTACAATGAGCAGTTCTTC.

Details on this clone: This CDR3 is also generated by other DNA sequences in the sample. The chain couples TRBV19 to TRBJ2-1; the D is unclear. V lost 1 base and J lost 2, with 3 bases in between. The CDR3 extends over 13 amino acids. Germline V lookup: CDR1 LNHDA, CDR2 SQIVND (reference sequence). DNA for the CDR3: TGTGCCAGTAGTATAGGGCCCTACAATGAGCAGTTCTTC. Translated: CASSIGPYNEQFF.

The chain couples TRBV5-1 to TRBJ2-3, with D tentatively TRBD1 or TRBD2 (5 bases each). This CDR3 comprises 17 residues. Trimming pared 3 bases from V and 3 bases from J, leaving 20 bases between. Germline CDR1 SGHRS, CDR2 YFSETQ. The CDR3 sequence is CASSSRDAALQTDTQYF. As DNA, the CDR3 is TGCGCCAGCAGCTCCCGGGACGCGGCTCTTCAGACAGATACGCAGTATTTT.

This clone is a singleton in its sample. The rearrangement joins TRBV4-3 to TRBJ2-7, with D possibly being TRBD2 (5 bases). V lost 1 base and J lost 7, with 11 bases in between. There are 13 residues in the CDR3. The V gene's germline CDR1 is LGHNA and CDR2 YSLEER. The CDR3 protein is CASSQVARGEQYF. In nucleotides, the CDR3 is TGCGCCAGCAGCCAAGTAGCGCGAGGAGAGCAGTACTTC.

V usage is TRBV2 and J usage is TRBJ1-1; D gene unclear. CDR1 is SNHLY and CDR2 is FYNNEI in the germline V gene. V lost 8 bases and J 0 bases, leaving 10 bases between the germline ends. This CDR3 is built from 13 residues. The CDR3 loop reads CASYPRVNTEAFF. DNA for the CDR3: TGTGCCAGCTACCCCCGAGTGAACACTGAAGCTTTCTTT.

The V call is TRBV6-5, the J call TRBJ2-7, with a possible D match to TRBD1 (6 bases). This CDR3 has 14 residues. With 6 bases removed from V and 5 bases from J, the gap between germline ends came to 17 bases. In germline, CDR1 is MNHEY, CDR2 SVGAGI. The CDR3 protein is CASSQQGRSDEQYF. For the CDR3, the DNA is TGTGCCAGCAGCCAACAGGGAAGATCGGACGAGCAGTACTTC.

The V call is TRBV5-6, the J call TRBJ2-7; D is uncertain. In germline, CDR1 is SGHDT, CDR2 YYEEEE. This CDR3 contains 15 residues. Trimming removed 2 bases at V and 4 bases at J, with 16 bases between. CDR3 DNA sequence: TGTGCCAGCAGCTTCACAGAGAACCCCGCTTACGAGCAGTACTTC. It translates to CASSFTENPAYEQYF. Full variable domain (missing parts from reference TRBV5-6 and TRBJ2-7): DAGVTQSPTHLIKTRGQQVTLRCSPKSGHDTVSWYQQALGQGPQFIFQYYEEEERQRGNFPDRFSGHQFPNYSSELNVNALLLGDSALYLCASSFTENPAYEQYFGPGTRLTVT.